Given below is one TCR beta chain in context. At one end the junction does not follow the germline gene, possibly because of a read error. These data belong to a study of shared T cell receptors in the human thymus. Assay used: immunoSEQ multiplex PCR; TCRdb lists only in-frame clones, some missing. The sample shows roughly 550,000 clones, 78% of them seen only once. Germline lookup yields CDR1 SGHNT and CDR2 YYREEE (reference sequence). CDR3 length: 14 amino acids. This sample was shared with a second study, whose subject was human thymus T cells.

The sequence was collected from a boy under two years old with a congenital heart defect. The chain employs TRBV5-4 and TRBJ2-3; D gene unclear. The sample was thymocytes. CDR3 nucleotides: TGTGCCAGCACCTTGGGTAGTAGCACAGATACGCAGTATTTT. This gives the protein CASTLGSSTDTQYF.